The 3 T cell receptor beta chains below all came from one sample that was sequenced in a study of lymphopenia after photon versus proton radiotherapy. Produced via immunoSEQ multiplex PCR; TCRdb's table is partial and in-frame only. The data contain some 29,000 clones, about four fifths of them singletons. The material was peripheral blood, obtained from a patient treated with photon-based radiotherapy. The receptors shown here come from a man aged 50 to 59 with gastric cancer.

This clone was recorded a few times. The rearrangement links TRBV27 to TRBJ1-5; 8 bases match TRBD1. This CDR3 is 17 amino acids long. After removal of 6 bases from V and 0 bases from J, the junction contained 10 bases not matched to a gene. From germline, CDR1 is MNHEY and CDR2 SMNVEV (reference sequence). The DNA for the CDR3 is TGTGCCAGCAGCCCCCAGGGGGCTCGTTTTAGCAATCAGCCCCAGCATTTT. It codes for CASSPQGARFSNQPQHF.

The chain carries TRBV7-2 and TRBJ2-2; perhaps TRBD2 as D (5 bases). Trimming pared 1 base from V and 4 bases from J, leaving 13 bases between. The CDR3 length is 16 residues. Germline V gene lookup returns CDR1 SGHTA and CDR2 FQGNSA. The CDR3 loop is CASSLGPSQSTGELFF. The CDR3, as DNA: TGTGCCAGCAGCTTAGGCCCTAGCCAGAGCACCGGGGAGCTGTTTTTT.

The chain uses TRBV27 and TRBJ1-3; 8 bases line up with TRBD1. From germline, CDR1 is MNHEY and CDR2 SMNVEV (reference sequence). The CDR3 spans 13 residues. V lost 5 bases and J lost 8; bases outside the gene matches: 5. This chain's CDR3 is CASSAYRGDTIYF. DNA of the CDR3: TGTGCCAGCAGTGCTTACAGGGGGGACACCATATATTTT.